The clone carrying this T cell receptor (beta chain) was found a few times. Antigen unknown. The V segment lost 4 bases and the J segment 2 bases; nucleotides outside the gene matches: 3. The CDR3 runs 14 residues. Germline loops: CDR1 SQVTM, CDR2 ANQGSEA. Time point in this sample: patch test 2, 6 weeks after DPC sensitization. The treatment: therapeutic diphenylcyclopropenone sensitization with weekly scalp DPC. Authors' data handling: Approximately 100,000 TCRs per sample was the median, with a range of roughly 23,224 to 750,000. TCRdb itself ran the RACE reads through MiXCR, one entry per CDR3 protein. V and J calls and clone size were set by TCRdb, not the authors. This sample has about 110,000 distinct CDR3 sequences, with 9.2% found just once. The sample comes from a study of human T cells and chemical hapten exposure. Study summary: The study lasted roughly 26 weeks, and patients were dosed weekly with diphenylcyclopropenone on the scalp throughout. Patients, largely female, had alopecia areata, totalis or universalis.

Study conclusions and caveats: Patch test score was positively correlated with the counts of PT1 expanded TCRs.

This clonotype was obtained from a woman between 40 and 50 years old with alopecia areata. Some clones in this sample may be carry-over from other donors' samples. The chain carries TRBV29-1 and TRBJ2-3, with 10 positions matching TRBD2. The starting material was whole blood, obtained in connection with sensitization to the hapten diphenylcyclopropenone (DPC). CDR3 nucleotides: TGCAGCGTTGCAACTAGCGGGGCCACAGATACGCAGTATTTT. Protein product: CSVATSGATDTQYF.